The 32 T cell receptor beta chains below come from one sample, sequenced in a study of OX40 agonist ivuxolimab in advanced cancers. TCRdb keeps only in-frame clones here, not all; method: immunoSEQ multiplex PCR. The data hold about 90,000 clones, with more than 80% observed a single time. The sequencing here drew on CD4+ or CD8+ T cells sorted from blood, taken in a trial of the OX40 agonist ivuxolimab. These receptors originate from an adult with an advanced solid tumor such as melanoma, head and neck, liver or kidney cancer.

The genes are TRBV19 and TRBJ2-5, with TRBD1 as a possible D gene (6 bases). The germline V gene encodes CDR1 LNHDA and CDR2 SQIVND (reference sequence). CDR3 length: 14 residues. The V end lost 3 bases, the J end lost 1 base, and 9 bases lay between the germline ends. The CDR3 DNA sequence: TGTGCCAGTAGTATTCAGGGGCTCCAAGAGACCCAGTACTTC. Protein: CASSIQGLQETQYF.

The chain joins TRBV28 to TRBJ2-1; TRBD2 matches at 7 bases. The germline gives CDR1 MDHEN, CDR2 SYDVKM. The CDR3 totals 14 residues. The V gene end was trimmed by 5 bases and the J gene end by 7 bases; junction bases not matched to a gene: 8. In DNA, the CDR3 is TGTGCCAGCAGTCTTGGGGGGGAGTTTAATGAGCAGTTCTTC. Translation: CASSLGGEFNEQFF. Filled out from reference TRBV28 and TRBJ2-1, the complete variable domain reads DVKVTQSSRYLVKRTGEKVFLECVQDMDHENMFWYRQDPGLGLRLIYFSYDVKMKEKGDIPEGYSVSREKKERFSLILESASTNQTSMYLCASSLGGEFNEQFFGPGTRLTVL.

Note on this clone: The same CDR3 is also encoded by other DNA sequences in this sample. This chain uses TRBV7-3 with TRBJ2-5; D may be TRBD2 (5 bases). V dropped 5 bases and J dropped 2 bases, with 15 bases sitting between them. The CDR3 consists of 15 residues. Germline V gene data show CDR1 as SGHTA and CDR2 as FQGTGA. The CDR3 loop is CASSLEGKGQETQYF. In DNA form, the CDR3 reads TGTGCCAGCAGCCTCGAGGGAAAGGGTCAAGAGACCCAGTACTTC.

This chain links TRBV5-4 with TRBJ2-5; possibly TRBD2 for D (7 bases). The V end was cut by 6 bases, the J end by 4 bases, with 25 bases between. This CDR3 has 17 residues. Germline CDR1 SGHNT, CDR2 YYREEE (reference sequence). CDR3 sequence: CASNPGGGEGLRETQYF. The DNA for the CDR3 is TGTGCCAGCAACCCCGGAGGGGGGGAGGGCCTGAGAGAGACCCAGTACTTC. Complete variable domain (other parts from reference TRBV5-4 and TRBJ2-5): ETGVTQSPTHLIKTRGQQVTLRCSSQSGHNTVSWYQQALGQGPQFIFQYYREEENGRGNFPPRFSGLQFPNYSSELNVNALELDDSALYLCASNPGGGEGLRETQYFGPGTRLLVL.

J is TRBJ2-7 and V is TRBV6-5; no firm D call. Trimming removed 11 bases at V and 3 bases at J, with 5 bases between. Germline assignment: CDR1 MNHEY and CDR2 SVGAGI. CDR3 length: 9 residues. The CDR3 is CAGFYEQYF. CDR3 in DNA: TGTGCCGGGTTCTACGAGCAGTACTTC.

V gene TRBV10-1 combines with J gene TRBJ2-2; tentatively, D is TRBD1 (6 bases). In germline, CDR1 is WNHNN, CDR2 SYGVQD (reference sequence). The CDR3 totals 13 residues. V lost 8 bases, J lost 3 bases, and 10 bases lay in between. The CDR3, as DNA: TGCGCCAGCCGGGACACTTACACCGGGGAGCTGTTTTTT. Amino acids: CASRDTYTGELFF.

Points on this clone: A junction end diverges from the germline sequence, so it may reflect a read error. V and J are TRBV11-3 and TRBJ2-7, with D uncertain. The CDR3 extends over 13 amino acids. The germline V gene has CDR1 SGHNT and CDR2 YENEEA. The CDR3 sequence: CASSLDGSYEQYF. The CDR3 DNA reads TGTGCCAGCAGCCTAGACGGTTCCTACGAGCAGTACTTC.

The sample holds one count of this clone. This sequence joins TRBV6-5 and TRBJ2-7; TRBD2 matches at 10 bases. This CDR3 is built from 15 residues. Germline V CDR1 and CDR2: MNHEY, SVGAGI. Trimming removed 7 bases from V and 2 bases from J; junction bases left unmatched: 8. CDR3 sequence reads: CASTRAGGSTYEQYF. CDR3 DNA sequence: TGTGCCAGCACCCGAGCGGGAGGGTCAACCTACGAGCAGTACTTC.

The genes are TRBV27 and TRBJ2-7, with 8 bases lining up with TRBD1. CDR3 length equals 14 residues. V shed 8 bases, J shed 0 bases, and the junction held 6 bases outside the gene matches. Per germline, CDR1 MNHEY and CDR2 SMNVEV (reference sequence). CDR3 in DNA: TGTGCCAGCCGGCGGACAGGGAGCTCCTACGAGCAGTACTTC. Encoded protein: CASRRTGSSYEQYF.

The J gene is TRBJ2-3, the V gene TRBV10-3; D remains ambiguous. Germline V gene sequence: CDR1 ENHRY, CDR2 SYGVKD. The CDR3 loop spans 13 amino acids. Trimming took 2 bases from V and 0 from J, leaving 3 bases between them. The CDR3 sequence is CAISEGSTDTQYF. In nucleotides, the CDR3 is TGTGCCATCAGTGAGGGGAGCACAGATACGCAGTATTTT.

The rearrangement joins TRBV9 to TRBJ2-2; D is perhaps TRBD1 or TRBD2 (5 bases each). V lost 0 bases and J lost 5, with 11 bases in between. Looked up from germline, CDR1 is SGDLS and CDR2 is YYNGEE. CDR3 length: 15 amino acids. This CDR3 is CASSVGGTTTGELFF. DNA for the CDR3: TGTGCCAGCAGCGTAGGAGGGACCACAACCGGGGAGCTGTTTTTT.

The chain joins TRBV5-4 to TRBJ2-7; 9 bases match TRBD1. The CDR3 contains 16 residues. The V gene's germline CDR1 is SGHNT and CDR2 YYREEE (reference sequence). Germline trimming cut 3 bases from V and 6 bases from J; bases unmatched to any gene: 13. Here the CDR3 DNA reads TGTGCCAGCAGCTCGTCACAGGGGGCGCCCACTCGCGAGCAGTACTTC. It encodes CASSSSQGAPTREQYF.

Written as DNA, the CDR3 is TGTGCCAGTAGTATAGGATCACAGAACAACTATGGCTACACCTTC. Protein sequence: CASSIGSQNNYGYTF. V gene TRBV19 combines with J gene TRBJ1-2; D remains ambiguous. The V end lost 1 base, the J end lost 2 bases, and 11 bases lay between the germline ends. This CDR3 comprises 15 residues. Germline V gives CDR1 LNHDA, CDR2 SQIVND (reference sequence).

This chain links TRBV5-1 with TRBJ2-7; D may match TRBD1 or TRBD2 (6 bases each). The CDR3 covers 14 residues. V lost 5 bases, J lost 5 bases, and 17 bases lay in between. Germline assignment: CDR1 SGHRS and CDR2 YFSETQ. The CDR3 loop is CASRSTKRGDEQYF. CDR3 DNA: TGCGCCAGCAGGAGCACGAAGAGGGGGGACGAGCAGTACTTC.

V is TRBV19 and J is TRBJ2-3; 7 bases match TRBD2. The CDR3 has 13 amino acids. Germline V gene data show CDR1 as LNHDA and CDR2 as SQIVND (reference sequence). V dropped 5 bases and J dropped 8; count of bases not matched to a gene: 7. The CDR3 region has the DNA TGTGCCAGTAGTGCCCCGGGACTACCTACGCAGTATTTT. Encoded protein: CASSAPGLPTQYF.

The chain couples TRBV30 to TRBJ1-4; tentative D call: TRBD1 (5 bases). Germline assignment: CDR1 GTSNPN and CDR2 SVGIG (reference sequence). This CDR3 is 13 amino acids long. Trimming left V 3 bases short and J 7 bases short, with 12 bases between. The CDR3 nucleotides are TGTGCCTGGAGGGACCTTGGGGGTGAAAAACTGTTTTTT. It encodes CAWRDLGGEKLFF.

This CDR3 is CASRGTAYEKLFF. CDR3 sequence (DNA): TGCGCCAGCAGGGGGACGGCTTATGAAAAACTGTTTTTT. The chain is built from TRBV4-1 and TRBJ1-4; perhaps TRBD1 as D (5 bases). V lost 6 bases, J lost 6 bases, and 11 bases lay in between. This CDR3 region has 13 residues. CDR1 is MGHRA, CDR2 YSYEKL, per germline.

This chain uses TRBV4-3 with TRBJ1-1, with no clear D. This CDR3 region has 13 residues. The germline V and J ends were trimmed by 6 bases and 2 bases, with 10 bases remaining between them. Germline CDR1 and CDR2: LGHNA and YSLEER. CDR3 DNA: TGCGCCAGCAGTCGATTATCTAACACTGAAGCTTTCTTT. Translated: CASSRLSNTEAFF.

The chain couples TRBV7-9 to TRBJ2-7; 9 bases agree with TRBD1. The CDR3 loop spans 15 amino acids. Trimming cost V 4 bases and J 4 bases; bases outside gene matches: 8. Germline CDR1 reads SEHNR; CDR2 reads FQNEAQ (reference sequence). The CDR3 protein is CASSWDRDRLYEQYF. For the CDR3, the DNA is TGTGCCAGCAGCTGGGACAGGGATAGATTATACGAGCAGTACTTC.

CDR3 region: CAWRADFQTQYF. CDR3 DNA sequence: TGTGCCTGGAGAGCAGACTTCCAGACCCAGTACTTC. V usage is TRBV30 and J usage is TRBJ2-5; D call uncertain. This CDR3 region has 12 residues. Germline V gene data show CDR1 as GTSNPN and CDR2 as SVGIG (reference sequence). V was cut by 3 bases and J by 6 bases, with 11 bases left in between.

The V gene is TRBV13, the J gene TRBJ2-2; TRBD2 matches at 14 bases. J was trimmed by 1 base and V by 5 bases; bases with no gene match: 12. The CDR3 spans 20 residues. CDR1 is PRHDT, CDR2 FYEKMQ, per germline (reference sequence). DNA of the CDR3: TGTGCCAGCAGCCCAACCTTCGGGACTAGCGGGAGTTGGAACACCGGGGAGCTGTTTTTT. Translated, it gives CASSPTFGTSGSWNTGELFF. The full variable domain, rest sourced from reference TRBV13 and TRBJ2-2, is AAGVIQSPRHLIKEKRETATLKCYPIPRHDTVYWYQQGPGQDPQFLISFYEKMQSDKGSIPDRFSAQQFSDYHSELNMSSLELGDSALYFCASSPTFGTSGSWNTGELFFGEGSRLTVL.

The gene calls are TRBV19 and TRBJ2-3, with D hard to call. V was pared by 0 bases and J by 1 base, with 14 bases between. Germline assignment: CDR1 LNHDA and CDR2 SQIVND (reference sequence). The CDR3 sequence is 17 residues long. The CDR3 nucleotides are TGTGCCAGTAGTATAGAAGAGCAGTTGCCACGCACAGATACGCAGTATTTT. This translates into CASSIEEQLPRTDTQYF.

The genes are TRBV5-1 and TRBJ2-3, with 7 bases matching TRBD2. CDR1 SGHRS and CDR2 YFSETQ come from the germline V gene. Trimming took 0 bases from V and 0 from J; bases not matched to a gene: 4. The CDR3 is made up of 16 amino acids. CDR3 coding DNA: TGCGCCAGCAGCTTGGGGGCTAGCGGAAGCACAGATACGCAGTATTTT. It codes for CASSLGASGSTDTQYF. Using reference TRBV5-1 and TRBJ2-3 for the parts outside the CDR3, the full variable domain is KAGVTQTPRYLIKTRGQQVTLSCSPISGHRSVSWYQQTPGQGLQFLFEYFSETQRNKGNFPGRFSGRQFSNSRSEMNVSTLELGDSALYLCASSLGASGSTDTQYFGPGTRLTVL.

The genes are TRBV7-9 and TRBJ2-7; weak D call: TRBD1 (7 bases). V lost 2 bases and J 3 bases, leaving 14 bases between the germline ends. The germline gives CDR1 SEHNR, CDR2 FQNEAQ (reference sequence). CDR3 length: 15 residues. In nucleotides, the CDR3 is TGTGCCAGCAGCTTATGGCAGGGGGGAGACTACGAGCAGTACTTC. Amino acid sequence: CASSLWQGGDYEQYF.

The CDR3 DNA reads as TGTGCCAGCAGCTTAGTGGCAGGGGGTCAAGAGACCCAGTACTTC. It translates to CASSLVAGGQETQYF. The V call is TRBV7-9, the J call TRBJ2-5, with 7 bases aligning to TRBD1. Germline values: CDR1 SEHNR, CDR2 FQNEAQ (reference sequence). The CDR3 is 15 amino acids. V was clipped by 1 base and J by 2 bases; unmatched bases: 4.

The gene calls are TRBV6-4 and TRBJ2-2; D is ambiguous. This CDR3 has 13 amino acids. Trimming pared 4 bases from V and 6 bases from J, leaving 9 bases between. Germline values: CDR1 MRHNA, CDR2 SNTAGT. Here the CDR3 DNA reads TGTGCCAGCAGTGCCATGGATGCCGGGGAGCTGTTTTTT. Translation gives CASSAMDAGELFF.

This chain connects TRBV15 to TRBJ2-1; 7 bases match TRBD1. The germline CDR1 and CDR2 sequences are LNHNV and YYDKDF (reference sequence). V was clipped by 1 base and J by 3 bases; unmatched bases: 9. The CDR3 extends over 17 amino acids. CDR3 in amino acids: CATSRAGQANLYNEQFF. CDR3 DNA: TGTGCCACCAGCAGAGCTGGACAGGCGAATCTCTACAATGAGCAGTTCTTC.

The V gene is TRBV29-1, the J gene TRBJ1-4; maybe TRBD1 (6 bases). V lost 7 bases, J lost 8 bases, and 14 bases lay in between. Germline lookup yields CDR1 SQVTM and CDR2 ANQGSEA. The CDR3 contains 12 residues. The CDR3 DNA sequence: TGCAGCGCTTCACCCGGGACAGAAAAACTGTTTTTT. Amino acids: CSASPGTEKLFF.

The chain has TRBV19 and TRBJ1-1; tentatively, D is TRBD1 (6 bases). Trimming removed 3 bases at V and 8 bases at J, with 19 bases between. The CDR3 length is 15 residues. Germline assignment: CDR1 LNHDA and CDR2 SQIVND (reference sequence). The CDR3 reads CASSMGGHRRWEAFF. The CDR3 nucleotides read TGTGCCAGTAGTATGGGGGGACACCGGAGGTGGGAAGCTTTCTTT.

This chain joins TRBV5-6 and TRBJ2-7, with TRBD2 matching 9 bases. Germline-derived CDR1 and CDR2 are SGHDT and YYEEEE. This CDR3 region has 14 residues. V lost 1 base and J lost 4; bases outside the gene matches: 3. CDR3 coding DNA: TGTGCCAGCAGCTTGTTTAGCGGGGGTTACGAGCAGTACTTC. Its translation: CASSLFSGGYEQYF.

The chain combines TRBV7-8 with TRBJ1-4; D remains ambiguous. The CDR3 extends over 12 amino acids. Germline-derived CDR1 and CDR2 are SGHVS and FQNEAQ. V shed 5 bases and J shed 8 bases, with 9 bases lying between them. The chain's CDR3 is CASSQILEKLFF. As DNA, the CDR3 is TGTGCCAGCAGCCAAATCCTGGAAAAACTGTTTTTT.

The CDR3 nucleotides are TGTGCCAGCAGCTTGAGGCGGGGTTACAATGAGCAGTTCTTC. It specifies CASSLRRGYNEQFF. The chain combines TRBV5-6 with TRBJ2-1; a possible D gene is TRBD2 (6 bases). There are 14 residues in the CDR3. Trimming removed 1 base at V and 4 bases at J, with 9 bases between. Germline V CDR1 and CDR2: SGHDT, YYEEEE. The complete variable domain, with remaining parts taken from reference TRBV5-6 and TRBJ2-1, reads DAGVTQSPTHLIKTRGQQVTLRCSPKSGHDTVSWYQQALGQGPQFIFQYYEEEERQRGNFPDRFSGHQFPNYSSELNVNALLLGDSALYLCASSLRRGYNEQFFGPGTRLTVL.